The 21 T cell receptor beta chains listed next were all sequenced from one sample in a study of T cells in Graves' hyperthyroidism and ophthalmopathy. Authors of the study amplified TCR beta CDR3 regions from RNA transcripts. First-round RT-PCR with HTBI primers amplified the TCR CDR3 region. One entry per CDR3 protein results from TCRdb running MiXCR on the multiplex PCR reads. The sample consists of around 99,000 distinct CDR3 sequences, roughly 15% of them appearing once. Source material: blood. These receptor sequences come from a woman between 50 and 59 years old with Graves' hyperthyroidism.

This clonotype was observed at least ten times. This sequence joins TRBV29-1 and TRBJ1-1, with D unclear. V was clipped by 7 bases and J by 0 bases, with 15 bases between them. The CDR3 runs to 14 residues. Per germline, CDR1 SQVTM and CDR2 ANQGSEA. The CDR3 region has the DNA TGCAGCGCCGCGACGGCAGCAGTGAACACTGAAGCTTTCTTT. This translates into CSAATAAVNTEAFF.

This clonotype was seen many times. The chain carries TRBV30 and TRBJ1-1; weak D call: TRBD1 (6 bases). The CDR3 covers 15 residues. V gave up 3 bases and J gave up 0 bases, with 14 bases separating them. Per the germline V gene, CDR1 is GTSNPN and CDR2 is SVGIG (reference sequence). In nucleotides, the CDR3 is TGTGCCTGGAGGGTGGACAGCGCAATGAACACTGAAGCTTTCTTT. Its translation is CAWRVDSAMNTEAFF.

This clonotype has at least ten counts. V and J are TRBV12-3 or TRBV12-4 and TRBJ1-2; 7 nucleotides align to TRBD1. With V trimmed by 5 bases and J by 8 bases, 14 bases remained unmatched. The CDR3 loop spans 15 amino acids. The CDR3 DNA reads as TGTGCCAGCAGTCGTACGGGAGGGGGCGGAGACGGCTACACCTTC. This sequence encodes CASSRTGGGGDGYTF.

This clonotype was picked up many times. This sequence joins TRBV3-1 and TRBJ2-3; possible D gene TRBD2, 6 bases. V was clipped by 1 base and J by 0 bases, with 8 bases between them. CDR1 is LGHDT, CDR2 YNNKEL, per germline (reference sequence). The length of the CDR3 is 15 residues. CDR3: CASSQAGVSTDTQYF. The CDR3 coding sequence is TGTGCCAGCAGCCAAGCGGGAGTTAGCACAGATACGCAGTATTTT.

This clonotype was counted at least ten times. J is TRBJ1-5 and V is TRBV2; no definite D call. CDR1 is SNHLY and CDR2 is FYNNEI in the germline V gene. The CDR3 has 15 amino acids. V lost 8 bases and J 0 bases, leaving 14 bases between the germline ends. CDR3 nucleotide sequence: TGTGCCAGCGGTCGGACTGAAAATAGCAATCAGCCCCAGCATTTT. Protein: CASGRTENSNQPQHF.

This chain links TRBV12-3 or TRBV12-4 with TRBJ2-7, with 9 bases fitting TRBD1. The CDR3 has 15 residues. Trimming removed 8 bases from V and 3 bases from J; junction bases left unmatched: 11. CDR3 DNA: TGTGCCAGCGGGGACCCGGGACAGGGAAACTACGAGCAGTACTTC. It translates to CASGDPGQGNYEQYF.

Many counts were recorded for this clonotype. The chain couples TRBV28 to TRBJ1-4; tentative D call: TRBD1 (5 bases). Germline loops: CDR1 MDHEN, CDR2 SYDVKM. The CDR3 runs 16 residues. Trimming pared 2 bases from V and 4 bases from J, leaving 14 bases between. CDR3 sequence (DNA): TGTGCCAGCAGTTTAAACCCGGGACCGATTAATGAAAAACTGTTTTTT. Protein product: CASSLNPGPINEKLFF.

Note on this clonotype: A much larger clone differs from this one at a single base, so this may be a read error. The CDR3 coding sequence is TGTGCCAGTAGTATATCCAAACAAGGGGCCGCCATTCAGTACTTC. Protein product: CASSISKQGAAIQYF. The gene calls are TRBV19 and TRBJ2-4; maybe TRBD1 (5 bases). The CDR3 length is 15 residues. V was cut by 2 bases and J by 9 bases, with 17 bases left in between. Germline CDR1 reads LNHDA; CDR2 reads SQIVND (reference sequence).

This clonotype was observed many times. This sequence joins TRBV18 and TRBJ2-7; D is unclear. Looked up from germline, CDR1 is KGHSH and CDR2 is LQKENI. The germline V and J ends were trimmed by 4 bases and 0 bases, with 7 bases remaining between them. The CDR3 sequence is 13 residues long. CDR3 region: CASSLDRSYEQYV. In DNA form, the CDR3 reads TGTGCCAGCTCACTGGACCGCTCCTACGAGCAGTACGTC.

This clonotype was detected ten times or more. This chain links TRBV6-1 with TRBJ2-5; 8 bases agree with TRBD1. CDR3 length equals 15 residues. V shed 3 bases, J shed 2 bases, and the junction held 5 bases outside the gene matches. Germline V gene data show CDR1 as MNHNS and CDR2 as SASEGT. The CDR3: CASSDAGGWQETQYF. The CDR3 bases are TGTGCCAGCAGTGACGCAGGGGGCTGGCAAGAGACCCAGTACTTC.

In this sample, this clonotype turned up many times. The V and J genes are TRBV5-1 and TRBJ2-2; 7 bases are a match to TRBD1. CDR1 is SGHRS, CDR2 YFSETQ, per germline. This CDR3 contains 15 residues. The ends lost 5 bases at V and 0 bases at J; junction bases unmatched: 4. CDR3 nucleotides: TGCGCCAGCAGAACCGGGACAGCGAACACCGGGGAGCTGTTTTTT. Translation: CASRTGTANTGELFF. Filled out from reference TRBV5-1 and TRBJ2-2, the complete variable domain reads KAGVTQTPRYLIKTRGQQVTLSCSPISGHRSVSWYQQTPGQGLQFLFEYFSETQRNKGNFPGRFSGRQFSNSRSEMNVSTLELGDSALYLCASRTGTANTGELFFGEGSRLTVL.

This clonotype has ten or more counts. V gene TRBV6-1 combines with J gene TRBJ1-6; 9 bases line up with TRBD1. Germline V CDR1 and CDR2: MNHNS, SASEGT. This CDR3 has 15 residues. V shed 6 bases and J 9 bases; nucleotides not matched to a gene: 9. In DNA, the CDR3 is TGTGCCAGCAGGGATCCGGGACAGGGTGGTTCACCCCTCCACTTT. Protein sequence: CASRDPGQGGSPLHF.

This clonotype has at least ten counts. The gene calls are TRBV30 and TRBJ1-1; possibly TRBD1 for D (5 bases). The CDR3 length is 14 residues. Looked up from germline, CDR1 is GTSNPN and CDR2 is SVGIG (reference sequence). Trimming took off 3 bases at V and 1 base at J, with 12 bases between the two ends. In DNA, the CDR3 is TGTGCCTGGAGGGGGGGGGACGAGAACACTGAAGCTTTCTTT. Encoded protein: CAWRGGDENTEAFF. Drawing the rest from reference TRBV30 and TRBJ1-1, the complete variable domain is SQTIHQWPATLVQPVGSPLSLECTVEGTSNPNLYWYRQAAGRGLQLLFYSVGIGQISSEVPQNLSASRPQDRQFILSSKKLLLSDSGFYLCAWRGGDENTEAFFGQGTRLTVV.

This clonotype was seen many times. CDR3 region: CASNSIHRVTGTSGRESSYNEQFF. The CDR3 DNA follows: TGTGCCAGCAACTCGATACACCGCGTTACCGGGACTAGCGGGAGGGAAAGCTCCTACAATGAGCAGTTCTTC. The rearrangement uses TRBV7-9 and TRBJ2-1, with 16 nucleotides matching TRBD2. The junction had 24 bases not matched to a gene; V was cut back by 7 bases and J by 0 bases. Germline V gene data show CDR1 as SEHNR and CDR2 as FQNEAQ (reference sequence). The CDR3 has 24 amino acids. Supplemented by reference TRBV7-9 and TRBJ2-1, the full variable domain reads DTGVSQNPRHKITKRGQNVTFRCDPISEHNRLYWYRQTLGQGPEFLTYFQNEAQLEKSRLLSDRFSAERPKGSFSTLEIQRTEQGDSAMYLCASNSIHRVTGTSGRESSYNEQFFGPGTRLTVL.

The table lists this clonotype with many counts. The chain joins TRBV18 to TRBJ2-1; D call uncertain. The CDR3 sequence is 14 residues long. Per the germline V gene, CDR1 is KGHSH and CDR2 is LQKENI. Trimming stripped 3 bases from V and 9 bases from J, with 15 bases between. The chain's CDR3 is CASSPPLDATEQFF. As DNA, the CDR3 is TGTGCCAGCTCACCCCCCCTGGACGCGACTGAGCAGTTCTTC.

This clonotype came up many times. This chain connects TRBV7-8 to TRBJ2-7, with D possibly being TRBD1 (5 bases). Deletions cut 5 bases from V and 1 base from J, with 12 bases between. The CDR3 is 14 residues long. Germline assignment: CDR1 SGHVS and CDR2 FQNEAQ. CDR3: CASSLGALSYEQYV. DNA of the CDR3: TGTGCCAGCAGCCTAGGGGCCCTATCCTACGAGCAGTACGTC.

This clonotype was recorded many times. This chain connects TRBV6-2 or TRBV6-3 to TRBJ2-1; TRBD2 aligns across 10 bases. CDR1 MNHEY and CDR2 SVGEGT come from the germline V gene. J lost 7 bases, V lost 5 bases, and 5 bases had no gene match. The CDR3 has 14 residues. CDR3 in amino acids: CASSSGRARNEQFF. The CDR3 DNA is TGTGCCAGCAGTAGCGGGAGGGCCAGGAATGAGCAGTTCTTC.

This clonotype was observed many times. The chain carries TRBV6-1 and TRBJ2-2; D possibly matches TRBD1 or TRBD2 (5 bases each). The CDR3 is 15 residues long. Trimming stripped 7 bases from V and 1 base from J, with 13 bases between. The germline V gene has CDR1 MNHNS and CDR2 SASEGT. The CDR3 loop is CASNAGTGNTGELFF. The DNA for the CDR3 is TGTGCCAGCAACGCCGGGACGGGGAACACCGGGGAGCTGTTTTTT.

The sample holds a few counts of this clonotype. The V call is TRBV27, the J call TRBJ2-1; maybe TRBD1 (6 bases). The CDR3 sequence is 16 residues long. Germline lookup yields CDR1 MNHEY and CDR2 SMNVEV (reference sequence). V shed 4 bases and J shed 2 bases, with 15 bases lying between them. For the CDR3, the DNA is TGTGCCAGCAGTTCTCGGACAGTCCAAGCCTACAATGAGCAGTTCTTC. Residues: CASSSRTVQAYNEQFF.

This clonotype has at least ten counts. This sequence joins TRBV18 and TRBJ1-1; D might be TRBD1 (5 bases). Germline lookup yields CDR1 KGHSH and CDR2 LQKENI. This CDR3 contains 13 residues. V was clipped by 8 bases and J by 1 base, with 11 bases between them. The CDR3 spells CASRRDPNTEAFF. Written as DNA, the CDR3 is TGTGCCAGCCGCCGGGACCCGAACACTGAAGCTTTCTTT.

This clonotype was seen at least ten times. The V call is TRBV4-1, the J call TRBJ1-1; D is ambiguous. Trimming shortened V by 1 base and J by 0 bases, and 24 bases separated the two germline ends. The CDR3 has 20 residues. Germline V gene data show CDR1 as MGHRA and CDR2 as YSYEKL. The CDR3 region is CASSQGVFGFSAPMNTEAFF. CDR3 in DNA: TGCGCCAGCAGCCAAGGTGTCTTCGGGTTCTCAGCCCCGATGAACACTGAAGCTTTCTTT.